The 16 T cell receptor beta chains given below trace back to one sample, sequenced in a study of technical replicates of blood from a handful of donors. Some clones are missing from TCRdb's copy, which holds only in-frame ones; the method was immunoSEQ multiplex PCR. In the table there are approximately 65,000 clones, about 88% of which are singletons. The sequencing sample was made of PBMCs. The receptors stem from a human donor in good health. Some clones in this sample may be carry-over from other donors' samples.

Here the CDR3 reads CASSPRGHLGQYF. The CDR3 DNA follows: TGTGCCAGCAGCCCGAGAGGGCATTTGGGGCAGTACTTC. The chain has TRBV9 and TRBJ2-7; D is possibly TRBD2 (5 bases). Trimming cost V 4 bases and J 9 bases, with 17 bases left between them. Per germline, CDR1 SGDLS and CDR2 YYNGEE. The CDR3 spans 13 residues.

The CDR3 sequence is CASRSRDRGREQYF. The CDR3 DNA follows: TGTGCCAGCAGGTCCCGGGACAGGGGACGCGAGCAGTACTTC. This chain connects TRBV5-6 to TRBJ2-7, with 10 bases that match TRBD1. The CDR3 has 14 residues. Germline-derived CDR1 and CDR2 are SGHDT and YYEEEE. After removal of 5 bases from V and 6 bases from J, the junction contained 8 bases not matched to a gene.

Comment on this clone: No DNA is shown, since the ends of the CDR3 on it are uncertain; the CDR3 is the one TCRdb lists. The genes are TRBV19 and TRBJ1-5. Germline assignment: CDR1 LNHDA and CDR2 SQIVND (reference sequence). A total of 14 residues make up the CDR3, ends included. The CDR3 loop is CASTSGSWGQPQHF.

The rearrangement uses TRBV6-1 and TRBJ2-2; 8 nucleotides line up with TRBD2. With V trimmed by 0 bases and J by 1 base, 7 bases remained unmatched. The CDR3 consists of 18 residues. The germline V gene encodes CDR1 MNHNS and CDR2 SASEGT. Written as DNA, the CDR3 is TGTGCCAGCAGTGAAGCGAGAATAAGCGGGAGGAACACCGGGGAGCTGTTTTTT. Residues: CASSEARISGRNTGELFF.

The chain recombines TRBV21-1 with TRBJ2-7; the table's TRBD2 call for D was not verified on the DNA. TRBV21-1 represents a pseudogene. This CDR3 spans 15 amino acids. The CDR3 bases are TGTGCCAGCACCCTCCGGCGGGCCAGCTCCTACGAGCAGTACTTC. This translates into CASTLRRASSYEQYF.

The V gene is TRBV7-8, the J gene TRBJ2-5; TRBD2 matches 8 bases. The CDR3 length is 15 residues. The junction had 6 bases not matched to a gene; V was cut back by 1 base and J by 5 bases. Germline V gives CDR1 SGHVS, CDR2 FQNEAQ. DNA of the CDR3: TGTGCCAGCAGCTTAGGACGGGGGGGCTTGGAGACCCAGTACTTC. Translation gives CASSLGRGGLETQYF.

The V and J genes are TRBV7-9 and TRBJ1-2; 7 bases are shared with TRBD1. V was clipped by 5 bases and J by 4 bases; unmatched bases: 10. The germline CDR1 and CDR2 sequences are SEHNR and FQNEAQ (reference sequence). The CDR3 is 15 amino acids. This CDR3 is CASSRGGQEIYGYTF. The CDR3 coding sequence is TGTGCCAGCAGCCGGGGCGGACAGGAAATCTATGGCTACACCTTC.

The chain has TRBV5-4 and TRBJ2-5; 10 positions match TRBD2. The CDR3 has 15 amino acids. The V and J ends lost 4 bases and 2 bases, in that order; junction bases with no gene match: 5. From germline, CDR1 is SGHNT and CDR2 YYREEE (reference sequence). The CDR3 DNA sequence: TGTGCCAGCAGCCTAGCGGGGGCCCGACAAGAGACCCAGTACTTC. Its translation is CASSLAGARQETQYF.

This clone has only one observation. This rearrangement joins TRBV7-2 to TRBJ1-4; 7 nucleotides align to TRBD1. This CDR3 is built from 13 residues. Trimming at V came to 5 bases and at J to 7 bases, leaving 4 bases not matched to a gene. Germline V gives CDR1 SGHTA, CDR2 FQGNSA. CDR3 loop: CASSKYRGEKLFF. In DNA, the CDR3 is TGTGCCAGCAGCAAATACAGGGGTGAAAAACTGTTTTTT.

The chain carries TRBV5-1 and TRBJ1-4, with TRBD1 matching 9 bases. This CDR3 is built from 14 residues. V lost 5 bases to trimming and J lost 5 bases; unmatched junction nucleotides: 4. Germline CDR1 reads SGHRS; CDR2 reads YFSETQ. The CDR3 is CASSLGQGNEKLFF. For the CDR3, the DNA is TGCGCCAGCAGTCTAGGACAGGGGAATGAAAAACTGTTTTTT.

The CDR3 region has the DNA TGTGCCAGCAGCTTAGCGGCGGGGCGGGGGACCGGGGAGCTGTTTTTT. Residues: CASSLAAGRGTGELFF. The gene calls are TRBV7-2 and TRBJ2-2; 7 bases are shared with TRBD2. The CDR3 is made up of 16 amino acids. V shed 0 bases, J shed 5 bases, and the junction held 6 bases outside the gene matches. Per germline, CDR1 SGHTA and CDR2 FQGNSA. The whole variable domain, remainder taken from reference TRBV7-2 and TRBJ2-2, is GAGVSQSPSNKVTEKGKDVELRCDPISGHTALYWYRQSLGQGLEFLIYFQGNSAPDKSGLPSDRFSAERTGGSVSTLTIQRTQQEDSAVYLCASSLAAGRGTGELFFGEGSRLTVL.

This chain uses TRBV27 with TRBJ1-6; the D gene is possibly TRBD1 (5 bases). Germline V gene sequence: CDR1 MNHEY, CDR2 SMNVEV (reference sequence). The CDR3 sequence is 14 residues long. Trimming stripped 2 bases from V and 8 bases from J, with 10 bases between. The CDR3 region is CASSLRQGYSPLHF. For the CDR3, the DNA is TGTGCCAGCAGTTTACGGCAGGGATATTCACCCCTCCACTTT.

V usage is TRBV5-4 and J usage is TRBJ1-2; TRBD1 agrees at 7 bases. J was trimmed by 4 bases and V by 4 bases; bases with no gene match: 10. The CDR3 is made up of 15 amino acids. CDR1 is SGHNT, CDR2 YYREEE, per germline (reference sequence). The CDR3 DNA is TGTGCCAGCAGCCCGGTGGGACAGCTAAGCTATGGCTACACCTTC. The encoded protein is CASSPVGQLSYGYTF.

The chain carries TRBV2 and TRBJ1-2; 7 positions match TRBD1. With 5 bases clipped from V and 8 bases from J, the junction kept 11 bases outside the gene matches. Germline lookup yields CDR1 SNHLY and CDR2 FYNNEI. This CDR3 has 14 residues. CDR3 bases: TGTGCCAGCAGTCCGGGACAGCAACTATGGGGCTACACCTTC. The encoded protein is CASSPGQQLWGYTF. Together with reference TRBV2 and TRBJ1-2, the CDR3 gives the full variable domain: EPEVTQTPSHQVTQMGQEVILRCVPISNHLYFYWYRQILGQKVEFLVSFYNNEISEKSEIFDDQFSVERPDGSNFTLKIRSTKLEDSAMYFCASSPGQQLWGYTFGSGTRLTVV.

This clone occurred once. The rearrangement joins TRBV5-1 to TRBJ2-1, with D maybe TRBD2 (6 bases). The CDR3 totals 13 residues. V was cut by 3 bases and J by 4 bases, with 8 bases left in between. Germline V gene sequence: CDR1 SGHRS, CDR2 YFSETQ. The CDR3 here is CASSSRGYNEQFF. The CDR3 nucleotides read TGCGCCAGCAGCTCTCGGGGGTACAATGAGCAGTTCTTC.

The chain employs TRBV25-1 and TRBJ2-7, with 9 nucleotides matching TRBD1. The germline V gene encodes CDR1 MGHDK and CDR2 SYGVNS. V shed 6 bases, J shed 2 bases, and the junction held 8 bases outside the gene matches. The CDR3 is made up of 15 amino acids. Here the CDR3 DNA reads TGTGCCAGCAGCAACTTACAGGGGGCAACCTACGAGCAGTACTTC. This translates into CASSNLQGATYEQYF.